These 12 T cell receptor beta chains were all obtained from the same sample, sequenced in a study of naive and memory T cell subsets. An equimolar mix of two oligonucleotides served as the beta constant-region primer for TRBC1 and TRBC2. The ligated cDNA underwent four PCR rounds using SP2 and nested alpha and beta constant-region primers. TCRdb re-derived calls from the UMI-ligation and nested PCR reads in MiXCR, one entry per CDR3 protein. The table has around 110,000 distinct CDR3 sequences, about 36% seen once. The sample comprised central memory CD4+ T cells from blood. Receptor source: a human donor in good health.

Only a few counts were recorded for this clonotype. The rearrangement joins TRBV28 to TRBJ1-2, with D possibly TRBD1 on 6 matching bases. The CDR3 has 14 residues. Germline lookup yields CDR1 MDHEN and CDR2 SYDVKM. Trimming took 6 bases from V and 7 from J, leaving 18 bases between them. The CDR3, as DNA: TGTGCCAGCAGGCCCGCCGGGGGGCGTTTTGGCTACACCTTC. This gives the protein CASRPAGGRFGYTF.

This CDR3 reads CASSDPFRGNYGYTF. In nucleotides, the CDR3 is TGTGCCAGCAGTGATCCTTTCCGGGGAAACTATGGCTACACCTTC. The rearrangement uses TRBV6-1 and TRBJ1-2; D is uncertain. V shed 3 bases and J shed 2 bases, with 13 bases lying between them. Germline V gives CDR1 MNHNS, CDR2 SASEGT. The CDR3 consists of 15 residues.

In its sample, this clonotype is medium-sized. This chain uses TRBV24-1 with TRBJ2-3; D possibly corresponds to TRBD2 (6 bases). V was pared by 8 bases and J by 6 bases, with 17 bases between. Germline lookup yields CDR1 KGHDR and CDR2 SFDVKD. This CDR3 region has 14 residues. CDR3: CATTGGTSKDTQYF. The CDR3 coding sequence is TGTGCCACCACTGGCGGGACGTCCAAGGATACGCAGTATTTT.

This chain joins TRBV7-9 and TRBJ2-1; perhaps TRBD2 as D (6 bases). There are 15 residues in the CDR3. CDR1 and CDR2 (germline): SEHNR, FQNEAQ (reference sequence). The V and J ends lost 2 bases and 5 bases respectively, with 13 bases between them. The CDR3 reads CASSLSGRQNNEQFF. In DNA form, the CDR3 reads TGTGCCAGCAGCTTATCCGGGAGACAAAACAATGAGCAGTTCTTC. Based on the CDR3 plus reference TRBV7-9 and TRBJ2-1, the full variable domain is DTGVSQNPRHKITKRGQNVTFRCDPISEHNRLYWYRQTLGQGPEFLTYFQNEAQLEKSRLLSDRFSAERPKGSFSTLEIQRTEQGDSAMYLCASSLSGRQNNEQFFGPGTRLTVL.

This sequence joins TRBV7-8 and TRBJ2-3, with D maybe TRBD2 (5 bases). V was shortened by 8 bases and J by 1 base, with 16 bases between the two germline ends. Looked up from germline, CDR1 is SGHVS and CDR2 is FQNEAQ. The CDR3 runs 15 residues. The CDR3 region has the DNA TGTGCCAGCGCCTGGAGAGGGAGTGGCACAGATACGCAGTATTTT. This translates into CASAWRGSGTDTQYF.

This clonotype has only a few counts. The chain links TRBV12-3 or TRBV12-4 to TRBJ2-3, with D hard to call. The CDR3 has 14 amino acids. V lost 3 bases and J 5 bases, leaving 12 bases between the germline ends. The DNA for the CDR3 is TGTGCCAGCAGTTTGGACGGCAAAGGAGATACGCAGTATTTT. It codes for CASSLDGKGDTQYF.

This clonotype was counted at least ten times. The chain links TRBV6-6 to TRBJ2-7; 15 nucleotides agree with TRBD2. The CDR3 is 16 residues long. CDR1 MNHNY and CDR2 SVGAGI come from the germline V gene (reference sequence). Trimming removed 5 bases from V and 4 bases from J; junction bases left unmatched: 6. For the CDR3, the DNA is TGTGCCAGCAGTAGGCCGGGACTAGCGGGAGGATACGAGCAGTACTTC. As protein: CASSRPGLAGGYEQYF.

V usage is TRBV28 and J usage is TRBJ2-6; the D gene could be TRBD1 or TRBD2 (6 bases each). Trimming removed 6 bases at V and 0 bases at J, with 21 bases between. The CDR3 runs to 19 residues. Germline loops: CDR1 MDHEN, CDR2 SYDVKM. The CDR3 sequence is CASSKRLGGGTSGANVLTF. The CDR3 nucleotides read TGTGCCAGCAGCAAGAGACTAGGGGGAGGCACCTCTGGGGCCAACGTCCTGACTTTC.

Comment on this clonotype: A read error may account for a junction end that differs from germline. The genes are TRBV29-1 and TRBJ1-2, with D possibly being TRBD1 (6 bases). The length of the CDR3 is 12 residues. CDR1 is SQVTM, CDR2 ANQGSEA, per germline. The chain's CDR3 is CSVKDRPYGYTF. The CDR3 DNA reads as TGCAGCGTTAAAGACAGGCCCTATGGCTACACCTTC.

This chain joins TRBV30 and TRBJ2-7; D assignment may be TRBD1 or TRBD2 (5 bases each). Germline CDR1 and CDR2: GTSNPN and SVGIG (reference sequence). The CDR3 is made up of 14 amino acids. The V and J ends lost 2 bases and 3 bases respectively, with 14 bases between them. The CDR3 spells CAWSKGSGNYEQYF. CDR3 bases: TGTGCCTGGAGTAAGGGGTCGGGGAACTACGAGCAGTACTTC.

V and J are TRBV4-1 and TRBJ2-5; 9 bases map to TRBD2. There are 19 residues in the CDR3. Germline lookup yields CDR1 MGHRA and CDR2 YSYEKL. V shed 0 bases and J 0 bases; nucleotides not matched to a gene: 11. CDR3 nucleotides: TGCGCCAGCAGCCAAGATTGGGTCGGAAGCGGGAGGTACCAAGAGACCCAGTACTTC. This encodes CASSQDWVGSGRYQETQYF.

The count of this clonotype is one. V gene TRBV4-1 combines with J gene TRBJ2-7, with D possibly matching TRBD2 (6 bases). CDR3 length equals 16 residues. Trimming took off 4 bases at V and 0 bases at J, with 16 bases between the two ends. The V gene's germline CDR1 is MGHRA and CDR2 YSYEKL. CDR3 DNA: TGCGCCAGCAGCCCCGATCTAGCGAGGAGCTCCTACGAGCAGTACTTC. Translating gives CASSPDLARSSYEQYF.